The 22 T cell receptor beta chains listed next were all sequenced from one sample in a study of blood T cell repertoires in COVID-19 (dated by TCRdb to the early 2020s). Receptors were amplified or captured by the immunoSEQ multiplex PCR assay. Not all clones reach the TCRdb copy of this immuneACCESS table, which keeps in-frame sequences only. Checked studies attribute under half of the gap to unresolved V genes and leave the rest unexplained. The sample records 95,000 to 150,000 clones, approximately 87% of which are singletons. The top ten clonotypes cover about 8% of the sample. The sequencing input was peripheral blood. These receptors were taken from a man over 45 with acute or convalescent COVID-19.

The J gene is TRBJ2-5, the V gene TRBV2, with D possibly being TRBD2 (7 bases). Germline lookup yields CDR1 SNHLY and CDR2 FYNNEI. Trimming removed 8 bases at V and 5 bases at J, with 21 bases between. This CDR3 is 15 amino acids long. The CDR3 region is CASAPGGAVDETQYF. In DNA form, the CDR3 reads TGTGCCAGCGCGCCGGGGGGCGCGGTGGACGAGACCCAGTACTTC. Full variable domain (missing parts from reference TRBV2 and TRBJ2-5): EPEVTQTPSHQVTQMGQEVILRCVPISNHLYFYWYRQILGQKVEFLVSFYNNEISEKSEIFDDQFSVERPDGSNFTLKIRSTKLEDSAMYFCASAPGGAVDETQYFGPGTRLLVL.

V gene TRBV24-1 combines with J gene TRBJ1-2, with D possibly TRBD1 on 5 matching bases. In germline, CDR1 is KGHDR, CDR2 SFDVKD. The V and J ends lost 7 bases and 6 bases respectively, with 26 bases between them. The CDR3 spans 17 residues. Here the CDR3 reads CATSPSRPGRLRNGYTF. CDR3 nucleotide sequence: TGTGCCACCAGCCCTTCAAGGCCAGGGCGCCTGAGGAATGGCTACACCTTC.

The chain is built from TRBV7-7 and TRBJ2-7; 7 nucleotides line up with TRBD2. The ends lost 2 bases at V and 5 bases at J; junction bases unmatched: 12. The germline CDR1 and CDR2 sequences are SSHAT and FNYEAQ (reference sequence). The length of the CDR3 is 16 residues. Here the CDR3 reads CASSLREASGWDEQYF. As DNA, the CDR3 is TGTGCCAGCAGCTTAAGGGAGGCTAGCGGTTGGGACGAGCAGTACTTC. The full variable domain, with the rest looked up from reference TRBV7-7 and TRBJ2-7, is GAGVSQSPRYKVTKRGQDVTLRCDPISSHATLYWYQQALGQGPEFLTYFNYEAQPDKSGLPSDRFSAERPEGSISTLTIQRTEQRDSAMYRCASSLREASGWDEQYFGPGTRLTVT.

The chain uses TRBV5-5 and TRBJ2-4; TRBD1 might be the D (5 bases). Per the germline V gene, CDR1 is SGHKS and CDR2 is YYEKEE (reference sequence). The V end lost 6 bases, the J end lost 2 bases, and 6 bases lay between the germline ends. The CDR3 is 12 residues long. The DNA of the CDR3 is TGTGCCAGCACAGGGACCAAAAACATTCAGTACTTC. Translating gives CASTGTKNIQYF.

The chain combines TRBV27 with TRBJ2-1; D might be TRBD2 (6 bases). V was shortened by 3 bases and J by 5 bases, with 17 bases between the two germline ends. CDR3 length equals 16 residues. Germline lookup yields CDR1 MNHEY and CDR2 SMNVEV (reference sequence). CDR3 sequence: CASSFVGLAPDNEQFF. Written as DNA, the CDR3 is TGTGCCAGCAGTTTTGTCGGTCTAGCGCCCGACAATGAGCAGTTCTTC.

The V and J genes are TRBV6-5 and TRBJ2-7; the D gene is possibly TRBD1 (5 bases). V was trimmed by 6 bases and J by 3 bases, leaving 12 bases between them. Per germline, CDR1 MNHEY and CDR2 SVGAGI. This CDR3 has 13 amino acids. CDR3 coding DNA: TGTGCCAGCAGCCCCTGGCAGGGCTACGAGCAGTACTTC. Residues: CASSPWQGYEQYF.

The chain couples TRBV27 to TRBJ1-5, with D possibly TRBD1 on 6 matching bases. This CDR3 has 14 residues. V was clipped by 3 bases and J by 4 bases, with 10 bases between them. The germline V gene encodes CDR1 MNHEY and CDR2 SMNVEV (reference sequence). The chain's CDR3 is CASSFGGANQPQHF. In DNA form, the CDR3 reads TGTGCCAGCAGTTTCGGGGGGGCTAATCAGCCCCAGCATTTT.

This chain uses TRBV6-5 with TRBJ2-7, with 9 bases that match TRBD2. Germline-derived CDR1 and CDR2 are MNHEY and SVGAGI. Trimming cost V 6 bases and J 2 bases; bases outside gene matches: 8. The CDR3 contains 15 residues. CDR3 in amino acids: CASRFSGRGAYEQYF. The CDR3 bases are TGTGCCAGCAGGTTTAGCGGGAGAGGGGCCTACGAGCAGTACTTC.

This sequence joins TRBV5-1 and TRBJ2-7, with 7 bases that match TRBD1. The CDR3 runs 14 residues. V gave up 0 bases and J gave up 5 bases; unmatched junction bases: 5. Germline V gene lookup returns CDR1 SGHRS and CDR2 YFSETQ. The CDR3 reads CASSLAQGVHEQYF. The CDR3 nucleotides are TGCGCCAGCAGCTTGGCGCAGGGGGTCCACGAGCAGTACTTC.

This chain links TRBV7-9 with TRBJ2-7; TRBD2 aligns across 9 bases. Per germline, CDR1 SEHNR and CDR2 FQNEAQ (reference sequence). The CDR3 has 16 amino acids. The trim removed 5 bases at V and 3 bases at J, leaving 11 bases unmatched. The CDR3 DNA reads as TGTGCCAGCAGCGCCTGGGGGCGGGAGGGGGGCTACGAGCAGTACTTC. Protein product: CASSAWGREGGYEQYF.

The chain has TRBV27 and TRBJ2-7, with a possible D match to TRBD2 (5 bases). V shed 0 bases and J shed 4 bases, with 13 bases lying between them. This CDR3 is built from 15 residues. Germline CDR1 MNHEY, CDR2 SMNVEV (reference sequence). The CDR3 bases are TGTGCCAGCAGTTTATCTACGGGGTGGGATTACGAGCAGTACTTC. This encodes CASSLSTGWDYEQYF.

This clone showed up just once. The J gene is TRBJ2-1, the V gene TRBV6-6; D might be TRBD1 (6 bases). The CDR3 has 14 amino acids. Looked up from germline, CDR1 is MNHNY and CDR2 is SVGAGI (reference sequence). V dropped 6 bases and J dropped 5 bases, with 14 bases sitting between them. The CDR3 here is CASSQGQPNNEQFF. CDR3 in DNA: TGTGCCAGCAGCCAAGGACAGCCTAACAATGAGCAGTTCTTC.

The chain is built from TRBV2 and TRBJ2-3; 12 bases fit TRBD2. CDR1 and CDR2 from the germline V gene are SNHLY and FYNNEI. The CDR3 loop spans 13 amino acids. V dropped 9 bases and J dropped 5; count of bases not matched to a gene: 3. This CDR3 reads CASRTSGKDTQYF. The DNA of the CDR3 is TGTGCCAGTAGGACTAGCGGGAAAGATACGCAGTATTTT. Full variable domain (remainder filled in from reference TRBV2 and TRBJ2-3): EPEVTQTPSHQVTQMGQEVILRCVPISNHLYFYWYRQILGQKVEFLVSFYNNEISEKSEIFDDQFSVERPDGSNFTLKIRSTKLEDSAMYFCASRTSGKDTQYFGPGTRLTVL.

The chain carries TRBV29-1 and TRBJ1-2; TRBD1 matches at 9 bases. CDR1 SQVTM and CDR2 ANQGSEA come from the germline V gene. Trimming cost V 3 bases and J 2 bases; bases outside gene matches: 1. The CDR3 sequence is 13 residues long. The CDR3 region is CSVEGTGNYGYTF. As DNA, the CDR3 is TGCAGCGTTGAGGGGACAGGGAACTATGGCTACACCTTC.

This chain connects TRBV7-9 to TRBJ2-7; 8 nucleotides agree with TRBD1. V gave up 4 bases and J gave up 4 bases; unmatched junction bases: 9. Germline V CDR1 and CDR2: SEHNR, FQNEAQ (reference sequence). The CDR3 sequence is 15 residues long. CDR3 loop: CASSSGQGKGYEQYF. As DNA, the CDR3 is TGTGCCAGCAGCTCTGGACAGGGTAAAGGATACGAGCAGTACTTC.

The chain combines TRBV6-1 with TRBJ1-2; D remains unclear. The CDR3 loop spans 16 amino acids. Looked up from germline, CDR1 is MNHNS and CDR2 is SASEGT. The germline V and J ends were trimmed by 0 bases and 3 bases, with 14 bases remaining between them. CDR3 sequence (DNA): TGTGCCAGCAGTGAAGCAAGAGGGCCAGCCTACTATGGCTACACCTTC. Translating gives CASSEARGPAYYGYTF.

This clone was seen once. V and J are TRBV15 and TRBJ1-6; D is possibly TRBD1 (5 bases). CDR3 size: 18 residues. CDR1 LNHNV and CDR2 YYDKDF come from the germline V gene (reference sequence). Trimming took off 5 bases at V and 0 bases at J, with 17 bases between the two ends. The DNA for the CDR3 is TGTGCCACCAGCCCGGAACTGACAGCTAGCTCCTATAATTCACCCCTCCACTTT. This codes for CATSPELTASSYNSPLHF.

This chain joins TRBV28 and TRBJ1-5; D unclear. CDR1 is MDHEN and CDR2 is SYDVKM in the germline V gene. Trimming cost V 5 bases and J 4 bases, with 3 bases left between them. The CDR3 is 11 residues long. CDR3 residues: CASSRNQPQHF. CDR3 bases: TGTGCCAGCAGTCGGAATCAGCCCCAGCATTTT.

This clone is a singleton in its sample. The rearrangement uses TRBV6-5 and TRBJ2-7; 9 positions agree with TRBD1. The CDR3 covers 15 residues. The ends lost 8 bases at V and 3 bases at J; junction bases unmatched: 11. In germline, CDR1 is MNHEY, CDR2 SVGAGI. In nucleotides, the CDR3 is TGTGCCAGCGGCCCCGCCGACAGGGGGGACTACGAGCAGTACTTC. Translated, it gives CASGPADRGDYEQYF.

The chain uses TRBV11-2 and TRBJ2-7; D might be TRBD2 (6 bases). The CDR3 is 13 residues long. CDR1 and CDR2 from the germline V gene are SGHAT and FQNNGV. The V and J ends lost 3 bases and 4 bases respectively, with 10 bases between them. The DNA for the CDR3 is TGTGCCAGCAGCTTGGAGGGACCGTACGAGCAGTACTTC. Protein: CASSLEGPYEQYF.

The V call is TRBV13, the J call TRBJ2-5, with 8 bases lining up with TRBD2. The CDR3 loop spans 14 amino acids. Germline values: CDR1 PRHDT, CDR2 FYEKMQ (reference sequence). V was clipped by 5 bases and J by 4 bases; unmatched bases: 6. CDR3 coding DNA: TGTGCCAGCAGCACCGGACTAGCTGGAGAGACCCAGTACTTC. It is translated as CASSTGLAGETQYF.

The rearrangement joins TRBV11-2 to TRBJ2-1; D unclear. The CDR3 has 13 residues. Trimming removed 1 base at V and 8 bases at J, with 9 bases between. Germline V lookup: CDR1 SGHAT, CDR2 FQNNGV. CDR3 nucleotide sequence: TGTGCCAGCAGCTTAGTCCTCTCCTATGAGCAGTTCTTC. Translating it yields CASSLVLSYEQFF.